What follows are 16 T cell receptor beta chains derived from one specimen sequenced in a study of T cells in Graves' hyperthyroidism and ophthalmopathy. Using RNA transcripts as the source, TCR beta CDR3 regions were amplified. Initially, a first-round RT-PCR of the TCR CDR3 employed the HTBI primer set. TCRdb analysed the multiplex PCR reads with MiXCR anew, one entry per CDR3 protein. The data contain under 350,000 distinct CDR3 sequences, about 18% of them singletons. Sequenced sample: blood. These receptors were collected from a woman aged 45 to 65 with Graves' hyperthyroidism.

This clonotype was seen ten or more times. The genes are TRBV7-9 and TRBJ2-1, with D tentatively TRBD2 (5 bases). The CDR3 is 14 amino acids. The V and J ends lost 6 bases and 8 bases respectively, with 17 bases between them. Germline V CDR1 and CDR2: SEHNR, FQNEAQ (reference sequence). The CDR3 here is CASRPGGFEYEQFF. CDR3 nucleotide sequence: TGTGCCAGCAGGCCTGGCGGGTTTGAGTATGAGCAGTTCTTC. The full variable domain, its missing parts supplied by reference TRBV7-9 and TRBJ2-1, is DTGVSQNPRHKITKRGQNVTFRCDPISEHNRLYWYRQTLGQGPEFLTYFQNEAQLEKSRLLSDRFSAERPKGSFSTLEIQRTEQGDSAMYLCASRPGGFEYEQFFGPGTRLTVL.

In this sample, this clonotype turned up many times. The J gene is TRBJ1-2, the V gene TRBV3-1, with 7 bases aligning to TRBD1. This CDR3 comprises 19 residues. Germline CDR1 and CDR2: LGHDT and YNNKEL (reference sequence). J was trimmed by 8 bases and V by 3 bases; bases with no gene match: 24. The CDR3 reads CASSHFVTPTGAGGDGYTF. CDR3 sequence (DNA): TGTGCCAGCAGCCATTTCGTCACGCCAACGGGGGCAGGGGGGGACGGCTACACCTTC.

The table lists this clonotype with many counts. The V gene is TRBV12-3 or TRBV12-4, the J gene TRBJ2-5; D remains unclear. The CDR3 runs 13 residues. V lost 1 base, J lost 4 bases, and 7 bases lay in between. CDR3 in amino acids: CASSLGAVETQYF. CDR3 bases: TGTGCCAGCAGTTTAGGAGCTGTAGAGACCCAGTACTTC.

This clonotype was counted ten times or more. The V call is TRBV20-1, the J call TRBJ2-7, with 10 bases that match TRBD2. The length of the CDR3 is 14 residues. V lost 1 base and J lost 7; bases outside the gene matches: 7. Germline CDR1 reads DFQATT; CDR2 reads SNEGSKA (reference sequence). The CDR3 spells CSARVASGRGEQYF. CDR3 nucleotides: TGCAGTGCTAGAGTGGCTAGCGGGAGAGGGGAGCAGTACTTC.

The chain is built from TRBV3-1 and TRBJ2-1, with D possibly TRBD1 on 6 matching bases. The V gene's germline CDR1 is LGHDT and CDR2 YNNKEL (reference sequence). The CDR3 covers 16 residues. With 4 bases removed from V and 0 bases from J, the gap between germline ends came to 13 bases. The DNA of the CDR3 is TGTGCCAGCAGCCGACTAACAGGGAGCTCCTACAATGAGCAGTTCTTC. As protein: CASSRLTGSSYNEQFF.

This clonotype was counted a few times. The chain links TRBV29-1 to TRBJ1-3; D is possibly TRBD1 (6 bases). The germline V gene encodes CDR1 SQVTM and CDR2 ANQGSEA. V lost 0 bases and J lost 7, with 31 bases in between. The CDR3 runs to 20 residues. The CDR3 DNA reads as TGCAGCGTTGAAGATCTTAGGGGCGGAAGGGGACAAAGGGAAGAGAACACCATATATTTT. Its translation is CSVEDLRGGRGQREENTIYF.

This clonotype has at least ten counts. The genes are TRBV2 and TRBJ2-2, with TRBD1 as a possible D gene (6 bases). Trimming stripped 3 bases from V and 2 bases from J, with 7 bases between. The CDR3 is 14 amino acids. Germline V lookup: CDR1 SNHLY, CDR2 FYNNEI. In DNA form, the CDR3 reads TGTGCCAGCAGTGAGGGACAAAACACCGGGGAGCTGTTTTTT. This gives the protein CASSEGQNTGELFF.

The chain uses TRBV7-9 and TRBJ2-5, with 8 bases matching TRBD1. The CDR3 length is 14 residues. Germline loops: CDR1 SEHNR, CDR2 FQNEAQ (reference sequence). Trimming removed 5 bases from V and 14 bases from J; junction bases left unmatched: 16. The CDR3 region has the DNA TGTGCCAGCAGCCCACCCGGGACAGGCGACTTAATATACTTC. This encodes CASSPPGTGDLIYF.

This clonotype was observed at least ten times. This chain uses TRBV7-8 with TRBJ1-1; 9 bases align to TRBD1. The CDR3 runs 14 residues. Trimming cost V 5 bases and J 4 bases; bases outside gene matches: 5. Germline-derived CDR1 and CDR2 are SGHVS and FQNEAQ. The CDR3 coding sequence is TGTGCCAGCAGCCAAACAGGGGGCCTCACTGAAGCTTTCTTT. Translated: CASSQTGGLTEAFF.

This clonotype was seen ten or more times. V usage is TRBV3-1 and J usage is TRBJ2-3; D is ambiguous. This CDR3 spans 14 amino acids. V lost 0 bases and J lost 2, with 6 bases in between. Germline lookup yields CDR1 LGHDT and CDR2 YNNKEL (reference sequence). The CDR3: CASSQDSATDTQYF. CDR3 DNA: TGTGCCAGCAGCCAAGACTCGGCCACAGATACGCAGTATTTT.

This clonotype was observed a handful of times. The chain joins TRBV2 to TRBJ1-2; D not certain. From germline, CDR1 is SNHLY and CDR2 FYNNEI. With 6 bases removed from V and 7 bases from J, the gap between germline ends came to 12 bases. The CDR3 loop spans 12 amino acids. This chain's CDR3 is CASRESGIGYTF. DNA of the CDR3: TGTGCCAGCAGGGAATCTGGGATTGGCTACACCTTC.

A few counts support this clonotype. This chain uses TRBV6-2 or TRBV6-3 with TRBJ2-7; D is perhaps TRBD2 (5 bases). Germline V lookup: CDR1 MNHEY, CDR2 SVGEGT. The CDR3 totals 15 residues. V dropped 2 bases and J dropped 4 bases, with 15 bases sitting between them. The CDR3 nucleotides are TGTGCCAGCAGTTACAGGGTTCGGGAAACTTACGAGCAGTACGTC. Protein product: CASSYRVRETYEQYV.

The table lists this clonotype with a few counts. The rearrangement uses TRBV6-2 or TRBV6-3 and TRBJ2-7; no definite D call. The CDR3 loop spans 12 amino acids. Between the trimmed V and J ends, which lost 2 bases and 7 bases, there was a span of 9 bases. Germline V lookup: CDR1 MNHEY, CDR2 SVGEGT. CDR3 sequence: CASSYPGPEQYV. The CDR3 DNA is TGTGCCAGCAGTTACCCAGGACCAGAGCAGTACGTC.

Only a few counts were recorded for this clonotype. The gene calls are TRBV5-1 and TRBJ2-2; possible D gene TRBD2, 5 bases. V shed 0 bases and J shed 2 bases, with 8 bases lying between them. This CDR3 spans 15 amino acids. Germline V gene sequence: CDR1 SGHRS, CDR2 YFSETQ. The CDR3 DNA follows: TGCGCCAGCAGCTTGGGGACTTCCAACACCGGGGAGCTGTTTTTT. Protein: CASSLGTSNTGELFF.

This chain joins TRBV2 and TRBJ2-4, with TRBD1 matching over 7 bases. In germline, CDR1 is SNHLY, CDR2 FYNNEI. The CDR3 runs 18 residues. V lost 6 bases to trimming and J lost 2 bases; unmatched junction nucleotides: 16. This CDR3 is CASSLRDSASGTKNIQYF. Here the CDR3 DNA reads TGTGCCAGCAGCTTACGGGACAGTGCCTCAGGAACCAAAAACATTCAGTACTTC. Full variable domain (remainder filled in from reference TRBV2 and TRBJ2-4): EPEVTQTPSHQVTQMGQEVILRCVPISNHLYFYWYRQILGQKVEFLVSFYNNEISEKSEIFDDQFSVERPDGSNFTLKIRSTKLEDSAMYFCASSLRDSASGTKNIQYFGAGTRLSVL.

CDR3 sequence reads: CASSPGTSLNEQFF. The CDR3 DNA reads as TGTGCCAGCAGCCCCGGGACTTCCCTCAATGAGCAGTTCTTC. V gene TRBV6-1 combines with J gene TRBJ2-1, with TRBD2 as a possible D gene (6 bases). Germline-derived CDR1 and CDR2 are MNHNS and SASEGT. This CDR3 has 14 residues. V lost 6 bases, J lost 6 bases, and 15 bases lay in between.